This record looks at one T cell receptor (beta chain) sequence and its context. What it binds is not known. One end of the junction varies from germline; a read error may be responsible. In germline, CDR1 is SGHTA, CDR2 FQGTGA. This CDR3 is built from 14 residues. The assay was immunoSEQ multiplex PCR, and TCRdb's table has in-frame clones only and misses some. The sample carries some 160,000 clones, roughly 90% recorded once. This entry is derived from a study of T cell responses to AZD1222 COVID-19 vaccine. General observations from the study: Donor demographics were predominantly white British with a female majority; clonal diversity may be underestimated.

Sequenced here: peripheral blood, sampled on day 0 of AZD1222 vaccination. The V gene is TRBV7-3, the J gene TRBJ2-1; D is unresolved. The sequence was collected from an adult in good health. The CDR3 spells CASSLASPYDEQFF. The CDR3 DNA reads as TGTGCCAGCAGCTTAGCCTCACCCTACGATGAGCAGTTCTTC.